Each of the 5 T cell receptor beta chains below was sequenced from the same sample in a study of monozygotic twins with cystic fibrosis. Clones were read by immunoSEQ multiplex PCR, and TCRdb kept only the in-frame ones, dropping some. The repertoire has 30,000 or so clones, around 65% of them found once; the top ten carry approximately 0.81%. Specimen: blood. The receptors here all came from a girl aged 10 to 17 with cystic fibrosis.

This rearrangement joins TRBV9 to TRBJ2-5; D gene unclear. Trimming removed 1 base at V and 5 bases at J, with 15 bases between. The CDR3 totals 15 residues. Germline loops: CDR1 SGDLS, CDR2 YYNGEE. The CDR3 here is CASSVSVSPWETQYF. The CDR3 bases are TGTGCCAGCAGCGTATCAGTCAGTCCGTGGGAGACCCAGTACTTC.

This clone has only one observation. V is TRBV9 and J is TRBJ2-5, with a possible D match to TRBD1 (6 bases). Trimming cost V 0 bases and J 4 bases, with 13 bases left between them. This CDR3 spans 15 amino acids. The germline CDR1 and CDR2 sequences are SGDLS and YYNGEE. The CDR3 reads CASSVGPSRGETQYF. The CDR3 DNA is TGTGCCAGCAGCGTAGGCCCCAGCAGGGGAGAGACCCAGTACTTC. Looking up the rest from reference TRBV9 and TRBJ2-5 gives the full variable domain: DSGVTQTPKHLITATGQRVTLRCSPRSGDLSVYWYQQSLDQGLQFLIQYYNGEERAKGNILERFSAQQFPDLHSELNLSSLELGDSALYFCASSVGPSRGETQYFGPGTRLLVL.

This clone was picked up a small number of times. V gene TRBV30 combines with J gene TRBJ1-5, with a tentative D call TRBD1 (5 bases). CDR1 is GTSNPN and CDR2 is SVGIG in the germline V gene (reference sequence). The CDR3 sequence is 15 residues long. Trimming stripped 2 bases from V and 5 bases from J, with 16 bases between. The CDR3 coding sequence is TGTGCCTGGAGTCTCCTGGGGGGGAAAGATCAGCCCCAGCATTTT. The encoded protein is CAWSLLGGKDQPQHF.

This clone was counted between two and nine times. The chain has TRBV19 and TRBJ2-7, with no clear D. There are 14 residues in the CDR3. Germline V gene sequence: CDR1 LNHDA, CDR2 SQIVND (reference sequence). V dropped 10 bases and J dropped 0 bases, with 16 bases sitting between them. The CDR3 DNA follows: TGTGCCACCAAGGTGACCCACAGCTCCTACGAGCAGTACTTC. This sequence encodes CATKVTHSSYEQYF.

The chain has TRBV5-4 and TRBJ1-2; no reliable D call. V was trimmed by 3 bases and J by 4 bases, leaving 10 bases between them. Germline lookup yields CDR1 SGHNT and CDR2 YYREEE (reference sequence). This CDR3 has 13 amino acids. CDR3 amino acids: CASSSRVGYGYTF. The CDR3 nucleotides are TGTGCCAGCAGCTCGAGGGTCGGCTATGGCTACACCTTC. The full variable domain, with the rest looked up from reference TRBV5-4 and TRBJ1-2, is ETGVTQSPTHLIKTRGQQVTLRCSSQSGHNTVSWYQQALGQGPQFIFQYYREEENGRGNFPPRFSGLQFPNYSSELNVNALELDDSALYLCASSSRVGYGYTFGSGTRLTVV.